The rows below give T cell receptor beta chains drawn from one sample of a study of T cell responses to AZD1222 COVID-19 vaccine. Produced via immunoSEQ multiplex PCR; TCRdb's table is partial and in-frame only. Seen here are approximately 68,000 clones, more than 70% observed once, and the top ten hold around 21%. The input for sequencing was peripheral blood, taken on day 0 of AZD1222 vaccination. The receptors derive from an adult in good health. The CDR3 runs from the conserved cysteine through the conserved F or W. Fields, in order: V gene, clone size, D gene, J gene, CDR3 DNA, CDR3 protein. The D gene is left open where the match is weak. Clone size appears in some rows only: once, few, many, or a class for an expanded clone.

TRBV27	-	-	TRBJ2-7	TGTGCCAGCAGACACGGACGGTCCGAGCAGTACTTC	CASRHGRSEQYF
TRBV28	-	-	TRBJ1-2	TGTGCCAGCAGTTTGGTCCGGGTGGGAAGAGACTATGGCTACACCTTC	CASSLVRVGRDYGYTF
TRBV6-5	-	-	TRBJ1-4	TGTGCCAGCGATAAGGGGAGTGGGGAGGAAAAACTGTTTTTT	CASDKGSGEEKLFF
TRBV5-1	-	-	TRBJ2-2	TGCGCCAGCAGCCTATACGGTGGCGCGGGGGAGCTGTTTTTT	CASSLYGGAGELFF
TRBV2	-	TRBD2	TRBJ2-1	TGTGCCAGCAATCTAGCGGGGGACGATGAGCAGTTCTTC	CASNLAGDDEQFF
TRBV24-1	once	-	TRBJ2-1	TGTGCCACCAGTGATCCGGGACACGGTTACAATGAGCAGTTCTTC	CATSDPGHGYNEQFF
TRBV7-3	-	TRBD2	TRBJ2-7	TGTGCCAGCAGCTTACTCGCGGGAGGCCACGAGCAGTACTTC	CASSLLAGGHEQYF
TRBV30	-	-	TRBJ2-7	TGTGCCTGGGGCTGGGATGGCTGGACCTACGAGCAGTACTTC	CAWGWDGWTYEQYF
TRBV18	-	-	TRBJ1-5	TGTGCCAGCTCACCACTTCCTCTTCAGCCCCAGCATTTT	CASSPLPLQPQHF
TRBV5-5	-	-	TRBJ1-2	TGTGCCAGCAGCTTCCCGGACGTCTACACCTTC	CASSFPDVYTF
TRBV7-9	-	-	TRBJ1-1	TGTGCCAGCAGCCAAGATTGGACAGAACTGAACACTGAAGCTTTCTTT	CASSQDWTELNTEAFF
TRBV4-1	once	TRBD1	TRBJ2-6	TGCGCCAGCAGCGAATCACAGGGGGCATCTGGGGCCAACGTCCTGACTTTC	CASSESQGASGANVLTF
TRBV5-1	-	-	TRBJ1-2	TGCGCCAGCAGCCCCCAGGGCCTTTCCTATGGCTACACCTTC	CASSPQGLSYGYTF
TRBV18	few	TRBD1	TRBJ1-2	TGTGCCAGCTCGGGACCTCAGGGGGCGCGGTATGGCTACACCTTC	CASSGPQGARYGYTF
TRBV28	-	TRBD2	TRBJ2-1	TGTGCCAGCAGAAACTCGCCAGGACTAGCGGGAGGCGGGTACAATGAGCAGTTCTTC	CASRNSPGLAGGGYNEQFF
TRBV19	-	-	TRBJ2-7	TGTGCCAGTAGTATACAGGGGTCCGACGAGCAGTACTTC	CASSIQGSDEQYF
TRBV19	-	-	TRBJ1-2	TGTGCCAGTACAGAGAACCCCTACTATGGCTACACCTTC	CASTENPYYGYTF
TRBV27	-	-	TRBJ1-1	TGTGCCAGCAGTTTATTCACCCAACCTGGGGTGGTCACTGAAGCTTTCTTT	CASSLFTQPGVVTEAFF
TRBV28	once	-	TRBJ1-4	TGTGCCGGCCGAAGGGTCGTGGTGGCGGAGTGTATAGGCAAAAAACTGTTTTTT	CAGRRVVVAECIGKKLFF
TRBV28	-	TRBD1	TRBJ1-3	TGTGCCAGCAGTTTATCAGGGGGTGGAAACACCATATATTTT	CASSLSGGGNTIYF
TRBV19	-	-	TRBJ2-3	TGTGCCAGTACCACGCAGGACCGGGGCCCTTCAGATACGCAGTATTTT	CASTTQDRGPSDTQYF
TRBV19	-	TRBD2	TRBJ2-1	TGTGCCAGTATGGGACTAGCTTCCTACAATGAGCAGTTCTTC	CASMGLASYNEQFF
TRBV5-8	-	-	TRBJ1-5	TGTGCCAGCAGCTTCGGGACCTTACAGCCCCAGCATTTT	CASSFGTLQPQHF
TRBV4-1	-	-	TRBJ2-1	TGCGCCAGCAGCCAAGTTACCAGCTCCTACAATGAGCAGTTCTTC	CASSQVTSSYNEQFF
TRBV30	-	-	TRBJ1-5	TGTGCCTGGAGTGTACGTGGACGAATTAGCAATCAGCCCCAGCATTTT	CAWSVRGRISNQPQHF
TRBV12-3/TRBV12-4	-	-	TRBJ1-1	TGTGCCAGCAGTATGAAAAAGGACACTGAAGCTTTCTTT	CASSMKKDTEAFF
TRBV4-2	-	-	TRBJ2-1	TGTGCCAGCAGCCCGAATTGGGAGCTGCCGGAGTTCTTC	CASSPNWELPEFF
TRBV9	-	TRBD1	TRBJ1-5	TGTGCCAGCAGCGCAGGACAGGGCAATCAGCCCCAGCATTTT	CASSAGQGNQPQHF